The T cell receptor beta chain under discussion was sequenced for a study of naive and memory T cell subsets. Both TRBC1 and TRBC2 were covered by a beta constant-region primer of two equimolar oligonucleotides. TCRdb reprocessed the UMI-ligation and nested PCR reads via MiXCR and lists one record per CDR3 protein. In the table there are some 87,000 distinct CDR3 sequences, roughly 7.3% of which are singletons. The sequencing input was central memory CD4+ T cells from blood. The clonotype originates from a human donor in good health.

CDR3 loop: CASSLERKGLGELFF. CDR3 sequence (DNA): TGTGCCAGCAGCCTAGAACGGAAAGGACTTGGGGAGCTGTTTTTT. The chain combines TRBV5-4 with TRBJ2-2; D may be TRBD2 (5 bases). The CDR3 contains 15 residues. V was clipped by 4 bases and J by 8 bases, with 18 bases between them. The germline V gene has CDR1 SGHNT and CDR2 YYREEE (reference sequence).